What follows are 25 T cell receptor beta chains derived from one specimen sequenced in a study of blood T cell repertoires in COVID-19. TCRdb's table, derived via immunoSEQ multiplex PCR, lists solely in-frame clones and lacks some. The repertoire holds about 400,000 clones, with roughly 90% as singletons. The material sequenced was peripheral blood. These receptors came from an older woman with COVID-19, enrolled during active disease.

This clone was recorded at least ten times. The V gene is TRBV6-1, the J gene TRBJ1-1; the D is unclear. Trimming cost V 0 bases and J 12 bases, with 17 bases left between them. CDR3 length: 14 amino acids. From germline, CDR1 is MNHNS and CDR2 SASEGT. CDR3: CASSEADPPSGTFF. CDR3 in DNA: TGTGCCAGCAGTGAAGCGGACCCCCCCTCGGGAACTTTCTTT.

CDR3 bases: TGTGCCAGCAGCTTAGCGAGGGGGTTCATGAACACTGAAGCTTTCTTT. Protein product: CASSLARGFMNTEAFF. The chain has TRBV7-2 and TRBJ1-1; D may be TRBD1 (6 bases). The length of the CDR3 is 16 residues. CDR1 is SGHTA and CDR2 is FQGNSA in the germline V gene. V was pared by 0 bases and J by 0 bases, with 11 bases between.

The J gene is TRBJ1-1, the V gene TRBV7-3; 10 bases are shared with TRBD1. The length of the CDR3 is 15 residues. J gave up 4 bases and V 5 bases, and 7 bases lay outside the gene matches. Germline V gene lookup returns CDR1 SGHTA and CDR2 FQGTGA. The CDR3 here is CASSARQGAATEAFF. The CDR3 DNA sequence: TGTGCCAGCAGCGCTCGACAGGGGGCGGCCACTGAAGCTTTCTTT.

In this sample, this clone turned up once. The chain couples TRBV7-2 to TRBJ2-7; 8 bases agree with TRBD2. This CDR3 region has 15 residues. V shed 4 bases and J 4 bases; nucleotides not matched to a gene: 9. From germline, CDR1 is SGHTA and CDR2 FQGNSA. CDR3 nucleotides: TGTGCCAGCAGCTCAACGGGGGGGCCCTTATACGAGCAGTACTTC. Encoded protein: CASSSTGGPLYEQYF.

This chain uses TRBV6-2 or TRBV6-3 with TRBJ2-7, with TRBD2 matching 9 bases. Trimming removed 5 bases from V and 3 bases from J; junction bases left unmatched: 2. Germline V gene lookup returns CDR1 MNHEY and CDR2 SVGEGT. The CDR3 is 13 residues long. In nucleotides, the CDR3 is TGTGCCAGCAGTCCGACTAGCGGCTACGAGCAGTACTTC. It is translated as CASSPTSGYEQYF.

This chain joins TRBV29-1 and TRBJ1-1, with D perhaps matching TRBD1 (5 bases). CDR3 length equals 12 residues. Germline values: CDR1 SQVTM, CDR2 ANQGSEA. Trimming took 5 bases from V and 1 from J, leaving 8 bases between them. The CDR3 is CSVITGNTEAFF. CDR3 in DNA: TGCAGCGTTATAACAGGGAACACTGAAGCTTTCTTT. Full variable domain (remainder filled in from reference TRBV29-1 and TRBJ1-1): SAVISQKPSRDICQRGTSLTIQCQVDSQVTMMFWYRQQPGQSLTLIATANQGSEATYESGFVIDKFPISRPNLTFSTLTVSNMSPEDSSIYLCSVITGNTEAFFGQGTRLTVV.

This clone was detected many times. V gene TRBV2 combines with J gene TRBJ1-3; D may be TRBD1 (5 bases). The germline V gene has CDR1 SNHLY and CDR2 FYNNEI. V was shortened by 7 bases and J by 3 bases, with 10 bases between the two germline ends. CDR3 size: 13 residues. The CDR3 DNA reads as TGTGCCAGCAAGGGGCAGAGTGGAAACACCATATATTTT. It yields the protein CASKGQSGNTIYF.

J is TRBJ1-6 and V is TRBV6-5, with D unclear. This CDR3 contains 16 residues. Germline-derived CDR1 and CDR2 are MNHEY and SVGAGI. V lost 0 bases and J lost 0, with 6 bases in between. The CDR3 here is CASSYSPSSYNSPLHF. Written as DNA, the CDR3 is TGTGCCAGCAGTTACTCACCGAGCTCCTATAATTCACCCCTCCACTTT.

The genes are TRBV9 and TRBJ1-1; 7 bases are a match to TRBD1. The CDR3 extends over 13 amino acids. CDR1 is SGDLS and CDR2 is YYNGEE in the germline V gene. V trimming: 2 bases; J trimming: 6 bases; junction bases outside the gene matches: 4. CDR3 amino acids: CASSVVTGSEAFF. Written as DNA, the CDR3 is TGTGCCAGCAGCGTGGTGACAGGGTCTGAAGCTTTCTTT. Drawing the rest from reference TRBV9 and TRBJ1-1, the complete variable domain is DSGVTQTPKHLITATGQRVTLRCSPRSGDLSVYWYQQSLDQGLQFLIQYYNGEERAKGNILERFSAQQFPDLHSELNLSSLELGDSALYFCASSVVTGSEAFFGQGTRLTVV.

The V call is TRBV5-4, the J call TRBJ2-7, with TRBD1 as a possible D gene (6 bases). The CDR3 sequence is 14 residues long. V shed 5 bases and J shed 6 bases, with 18 bases lying between them. Germline CDR1 and CDR2: SGHNT and YYREEE (reference sequence). CDR3 nucleotides: TGTGCCAGCAGACAAAAGGCAGGGGAAGTCGAGCAGTACTTC. Protein sequence: CASRQKAGEVEQYF.

The chain recombines TRBV30 with TRBJ1-2; 8 nucleotides align to TRBD1. Trimming removed 2 bases from V and 4 bases from J; junction bases left unmatched: 9. CDR1 is GTSNPN and CDR2 is SVGIG in the germline V gene (reference sequence). There are 15 residues in the CDR3. Here the CDR3 reads CAWSLPGTGTYGYTF. DNA for the CDR3: TGTGCCTGGAGTTTACCCGGGACAGGCACCTATGGCTACACCTTC. The full variable domain, its missing parts supplied by reference TRBV30 and TRBJ1-2, is SQTIHQWPATLVQPVGSPLSLECTVEGTSNPNLYWYRQAAGRGLQLLFYSVGIGQISSEVPQNLSASRPQDRQFILSSKKLLLSDSGFYLCAWSLPGTGTYGYTFGSGTRLTVV.

The rearrangement links TRBV28 to TRBJ1-2, with 9 bases fitting TRBD1. The CDR3 has 13 amino acids. Germline V CDR1 and CDR2: MDHEN, SYDVKM. V lost 4 bases and J lost 4; bases outside the gene matches: 1. The CDR3 sequence is CASSWGQGYGYTF. The CDR3 region has the DNA TGTGCCAGCAGTTGGGGACAGGGCTATGGCTACACCTTC.

The gene calls are TRBV7-9 and TRBJ2-6; weak D call: TRBD2 (6 bases). Germline assignment: CDR1 SEHNR and CDR2 FQNEAQ (reference sequence). The CDR3 extends over 17 amino acids. V was pared by 2 bases and J by 4 bases, with 15 bases between. The CDR3 DNA follows: TGTGCCAGCAGCTTAAGGGTGGGAGGCTCCGGGGCCAACGTCCTGACTTTC. It translates to CASSLRVGGSGANVLTF. The complete variable domain, with remaining parts taken from reference TRBV7-9 and TRBJ2-6, reads DTGVSQNPRHKITKRGQNVTFRCDPISEHNRLYWYRQTLGQGPEFLTYFQNEAQLEKSRLLSDRFSAERPKGSFSTLEIQRTEQGDSAMYLCASSLRVGGSGANVLTFGAGSRLTVL.

The gene calls are TRBV5-4 and TRBJ2-1; the match to TRBD1 covers 9 bases. In germline, CDR1 is SGHNT, CDR2 YYREEE (reference sequence). V lost 5 bases to trimming and J lost 4 bases; unmatched junction nucleotides: 7. The CDR3 contains 15 residues. In nucleotides, the CDR3 is TGTGCCAGCAGGAGACAGGGGGTTTCTTACAATGAGCAGTTCTTC. Translated, it gives CASRRQGVSYNEQFF.

The sample holds a few counts of this clone. The chain combines TRBV10-3 with TRBJ1-1; tentatively, D is TRBD1 (6 bases). Between the trimmed V and J ends, which lost 8 bases and 1 base, there was a span of 14 bases. CDR1 and CDR2 from the germline V gene are ENHRY and SYGVKD. The CDR3 is 14 amino acids. The CDR3, as DNA: TGTGCCATCCGAGCTTCGGACAGGAACACTGAAGCTTTCTTT. Encoded protein: CAIRASDRNTEAFF.

The CDR3 spells CASSLTDPVEQPQHF. CDR3 coding DNA: TGTGCCAGCAGTTTAACAGACCCAGTGGAACAGCCCCAGCATTTT. The rearrangement links TRBV28 to TRBJ1-5; no clear D. The V end was cut by 2 bases, the J end by 7 bases, with 15 bases between. CDR1 is MDHEN and CDR2 is SYDVKM in the germline V gene. The CDR3 runs to 15 residues.

CDR3 loop: CASSPNRDNEQFF. The CDR3 DNA sequence: TGTGCCAGCAGCCCCAACAGGGACAATGAGCAGTTCTTC. V usage is TRBV7-8 and J usage is TRBJ2-1, with TRBD1 as a possible D gene (6 bases). V lost 5 bases to trimming and J lost 5 bases, with 10 bases between them. In germline, CDR1 is SGHVS, CDR2 FQNEAQ. The CDR3 totals 13 residues.

In this sample, this clone turned up once. The chain recombines TRBV7-2 with TRBJ2-3; the D gene is possibly TRBD2 (7 bases). The germline V gene encodes CDR1 SGHTA and CDR2 FQGNSA. The V gene lost 0 bases and the J gene lost 5 bases, with 9 bases spanning the gap. The CDR3 sequence is 14 residues long. For the CDR3, the DNA is TGTGCCAGCAGCTTAGCGGGGGGGCAAGATACGCAGTATTTT. As protein: CASSLAGGQDTQYF.

This clone was observed a single time. The gene calls are TRBV3-1 (or the pseudogene TRBV3-2) and TRBJ1-5, with D possibly being TRBD1 (5 bases). The germline gives CDR1 LGHDT, CDR2 YNNKEL (reference sequence). The CDR3 sequence is 16 residues long. The V gene lost 0 bases and the J gene lost 3 bases, with 12 bases spanning the gap. CDR3: CASSQDPGGYNQPQHF. The CDR3 DNA reads TGTGCCAGCAGCCAAGACCCCGGGGGATACAATCAGCCCCAGCATTTT.

This clone occurred once. The chain carries TRBV29-1 and TRBJ2-1, with D maybe TRBD1 (5 bases). CDR1 and CDR2 from the germline V gene are SQVTM and ANQGSEA. V lost 5 bases, J lost 2 bases, and 16 bases lay in between. The CDR3 length is 15 residues. The CDR3 nucleotides read TGCAGCGTTCCACGACCTGACAGTCCCTACAATGAGCAGTTCTTC. This gives the protein CSVPRPDSPYNEQFF.

The genes are TRBV18 and TRBJ1-5; 7 nucleotides match TRBD1. Germline V gene data show CDR1 as KGHSH and CDR2 as LQKENI. The CDR3 consists of 13 residues. V shed 1 base, J shed 7 bases, and the junction held 1 base outside the gene matches. The CDR3: CASSPRTGQPQHF. The DNA of the CDR3 is TGTGCCAGCTCACCACGGACAGGACAGCCCCAGCATTTT.

This clone was picked up one time. The V and J genes are TRBV5-6 and TRBJ2-7, with TRBD2 identical over 7 bases. The V gene's germline CDR1 is SGHDT and CDR2 YYEEEE. J gave up 4 bases and V 6 bases, and 7 bases lay outside the gene matches. CDR3 length: 13 amino acids. For the CDR3, the DNA is TGTGCCAGCAAGTTTTCGGGGGGTTACGAGCAGTACTTC. Protein sequence: CASKFSGGYEQYF.

The V call is TRBV11-3, the J call TRBJ2-7; 11 bases fit TRBD1. After removal of 3 bases from V and 6 bases from J, the junction contained 7 bases not matched to a gene. The germline V gene encodes CDR1 SGHNT and CDR2 YENEEA. The CDR3 is 15 residues long. CDR3: CASSFTGQGGGEQYF. The CDR3 bases are TGTGCCAGCAGCTTTACGGGACAGGGGGGAGGCGAGCAGTACTTC. Full variable domain (missing parts from reference TRBV11-3 and TRBJ2-7): EAGVVQSPRYKIIEKKQPVAFWCNPISGHNTLYWYLQNLGQGPELLIRYENEEAVDDSQLPKDRFSAERLKGVDSTLKIQPAELGDSAVYLCASSFTGQGGGEQYFGPGTRLTVT.

V usage is TRBV30 and J usage is TRBJ2-7; maybe TRBD1 (6 bases). CDR3 length: 14 amino acids. Germline CDR1 GTSNPN, CDR2 SVGIG (reference sequence). The V end lost 3 bases, the J end lost 3 bases, and 15 bases lay between the germline ends. In nucleotides, the CDR3 is TGTGCCTGGAGGGAGCCCGGGACACACTACGAGCAGTACTTC. Translated: CAWREPGTHYEQYF.

This chain connects TRBV3-1 (or the pseudogene TRBV3-2) to TRBJ1-2; D might be TRBD1 (6 bases). This CDR3 has 17 amino acids. The germline V and J ends were trimmed by 0 bases and 8 bases, with 22 bases remaining between them. Germline assignment: CDR1 LGHDT and CDR2 YNNKEL (reference sequence). The CDR3 here is CASSQDFGLRGRGGYTF. The CDR3 DNA reads TGTGCCAGCAGCCAAGATTTCGGGTTGCGGGGGCGCGGAGGCTACACCTTC.